This T cell receptor beta chain was sequenced in a study of blood T cell repertoires in COVID-19. Study background: The samples span acute and convalescent COVID-19 from the United States, Italy and Spain. PBMCs, B-cell-depleted T cells, or T cells were the source of the cDNA or gDNA that made up the material.

Patients from Seattle were sampled longitudinally, starting during active infection. The V and J ends lost 5 bases and 7 bases, in that order; junction bases with no gene match: 8. The CDR3 has 14 amino acids. Germline-derived CDR1 and CDR2 are LNHDA and SQIVND (reference sequence). Source study methods: The authors estimated nucleated cell counts from reference gene primer amplification. The data were produced by immunoSEQ multiplex PCR, yet TCRdb's version contains in-frame clones alone and is incomplete. V and J calls and clone size come straight from that table; D and trimming were deduced from the DNA. Here the sample spans 100,000 to 150,000 clones, roughly 85% being singletons.

This receptor was identified in a woman aged 80 or over with COVID-19, enrolled during active disease. The V call is TRBV19, the J call TRBJ1-5; 7 positions match TRBD1. Sequenced sample: peripheral blood. The CDR3 DNA is TGTGCCAGTAGTCAACACAGGGGAGACCAGCCCCAGCATTTT. The encoded protein is CASSQHRGDQPQHF.